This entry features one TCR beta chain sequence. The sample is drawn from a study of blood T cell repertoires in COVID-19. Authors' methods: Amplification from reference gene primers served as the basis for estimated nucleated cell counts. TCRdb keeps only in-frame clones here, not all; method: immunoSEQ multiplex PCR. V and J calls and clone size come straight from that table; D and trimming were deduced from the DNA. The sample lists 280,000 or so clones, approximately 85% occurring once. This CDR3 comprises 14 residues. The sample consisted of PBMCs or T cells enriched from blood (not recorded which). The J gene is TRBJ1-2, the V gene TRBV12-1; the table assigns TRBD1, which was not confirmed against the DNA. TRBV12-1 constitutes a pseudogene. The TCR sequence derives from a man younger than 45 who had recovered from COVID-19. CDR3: CASSPRQVNYGYTF. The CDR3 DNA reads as TGTGCCAGCAGTCCGCGTCAGGTTAACTATGGCTACACCTTC.